The 30 T cell receptor beta chains in this list originate from one sample, sequenced in a study of Ad26.COV2.S vaccination and SARS-CoV-2 variants (dated by TCRdb to about 2021). Library preparation used the immunoSEQ multiplex PCR assay. This is the immuneACCESS table as TCRdb keeps it, with only in-frame sequences that have V and J called. A part of the clones is gone; compared with another copy, unresolved V genes explain less than half, and the rest is unexplained. The sample table lists some 300,000 clones, around 83% of them with a count of one. Jointly, the top ten make up under 2% of the sample. The treatment or condition label here, explained by the study, means: about 20 received Ad26.COV2.S at low or high dose, single or two shots; several received placebo; per-sample allocation not given. Repertoires of vaccine and placebo recipients were sequenced from samples collected on day 63 after the first injection.

The sequencing used peripheral blood, collected in a trial of Ad26.COV2.S vaccine versus placebo. The receptor source for this set is a person between 18 and 65 years old who received the Ad26.COV2.S COVID-19 vaccine or a placebo.

The chain has TRBV20-1 and TRBJ2-1, with D perhaps matching TRBD2 (6 bases). Trimming stripped 7 bases from V and 15 bases from J, with 16 bases between. The V gene's germline CDR1 is DFQATT and CDR2 SNEGSKA (reference sequence). The CDR3 covers 10 residues. The CDR3 reads CSVGRDLWFF. As DNA, the CDR3 is TGCAGTGTGGGGCGGGACTTGTGGTTCTTC.

This clone was observed a handful of times. The chain has TRBV10-1 and TRBJ1-6; 8 bases line up with TRBD1. This CDR3 has 22 residues. The germline gives CDR1 WNHNN, CDR2 SYGVQD (reference sequence). The ends lost 1 base at V and 1 base at J; junction bases unmatched: 18. CDR3 residues: CASSELTDRAFDLGSYNSPLHF. CDR3 nucleotides: TGCGCCAGCAGTGAGTTGACGGACAGGGCATTCGATTTGGGGTCCTATAATTCACCCCTCCACTTT.

The V and J genes are TRBV7-9 and TRBJ2-3; 9 nucleotides line up with TRBD2. CDR1 SEHNR and CDR2 FQNEAQ come from the germline V gene (reference sequence). CDR3 length: 16 amino acids. V dropped 1 base and J dropped 6; count of bases not matched to a gene: 8. The CDR3 reads CASSLVVLAGTDTQYF. The CDR3 region has the DNA TGTGCCAGCAGCTTAGTAGTTCTAGCGGGGACGGATACGCAGTATTTT.

V and J are TRBV9 and TRBJ1-6, with D perhaps matching TRBD1 (5 bases). The CDR3 contains 15 residues. Trimming left V 2 bases short and J 4 bases short, with 10 bases between. Germline loops: CDR1 SGDLS, CDR2 YYNGEE. CDR3 sequence reads: CASSVSGFYNSPLHF. As DNA, the CDR3 is TGTGCCAGCAGCGTGTCAGGGTTTTATAATTCACCCCTCCACTTT.

The chain carries TRBV7-2 and TRBJ2-5; D possibly corresponds to TRBD1 (6 bases). CDR1 is SGHTA and CDR2 is FQGNSA in the germline V gene. The V end was cut by 5 bases, the J end by 4 bases, with 23 bases between. The CDR3 extends over 17 amino acids. The CDR3 sequence is CASSPWARGVSLETQYF. DNA of the CDR3: TGTGCCAGCAGCCCGTGGGCCAGGGGTGTTTCTTTAGAGACCCAGTACTTC.

The V call is TRBV4-1, the J call TRBJ1-5; possibly TRBD1 for D (5 bases). Germline values: CDR1 MGHRA, CDR2 YSYEKL. Trimming took off 4 bases at V and 6 bases at J, with 13 bases between the two ends. The CDR3 covers 14 residues. The CDR3 spells CASSPGRGGQPQHF. The CDR3 coding sequence is TGCGCCAGCAGCCCGGGGAGGGGCGGTCAGCCCCAGCATTTT.

The chain employs TRBV18 and TRBJ1-1; D gene unclear. Per germline, CDR1 KGHSH and CDR2 LQKENI. The length of the CDR3 is 12 residues. Trimming took off 0 bases at V and 8 bases at J, with 7 bases between the two ends. As DNA, the CDR3 is TGTGCCAGCTCACCACCGTCCCGGGAAGCTTTCTTT. As protein: CASSPPSREAFF.

The V call is TRBV7-2, the J call TRBJ1-6; D might be TRBD1 (5 bases). V was cut by 7 bases and J by 12 bases, with 16 bases left in between. This CDR3 has 13 amino acids. CDR1 and CDR2 (germline): SGHTA, FQGNSA. The CDR3 region has the DNA TGTGCCAGCATCTCCATGGGGGGATTACCCCTCCACTTT. Encoded protein: CASISMGGLPLHF.

V and J are TRBV30 and TRBJ1-2; 9 bases match TRBD1. Germline V gene sequence: CDR1 GTSNPN, CDR2 SVGIG (reference sequence). Losses at the gene ends were 4 bases for V and 8 bases for J; bases not matched to a gene: 8. This CDR3 region has 13 residues. CDR3 bases: TGTGCCTGGAACTACAGGGGGCCCGAAGGCTACACCTTC. This sequence encodes CAWNYRGPEGYTF.

This chain joins TRBV6-2 or TRBV6-3 and TRBJ1-5, with 7 bases fitting TRBD1. Trimming took 7 bases from V and 0 from J; bases not matched to a gene: 12. The CDR3 contains 17 residues. CDR1 is MNHEY and CDR2 is SVGEGT in the germline V gene. The CDR3 nucleotides are TGTGCCAGCACCCCTTCGGGACAGATTTCTAGCAATCAGCCCCAGCATTTT. This codes for CASTPSGQISSNQPQHF.

Only one count was recorded for this clone. DNA of the CDR3: TGTGCCAGTAGTCCCTCCGGGACTAGCCTCGACAATGAGCAGTTCTTC. Encoded protein: CASSPSGTSLDNEQFF. The genes are TRBV19 and TRBJ2-1; 9 bases match TRBD2. V was clipped by 5 bases and J by 5 bases; unmatched bases: 10. Germline values: CDR1 LNHDA, CDR2 SQIVND (reference sequence). This CDR3 has 16 amino acids.

As to this clone: This CDR3 is also generated by other DNA sequences in the sample. The J gene is TRBJ2-2, the V gene TRBV10-3; 7 bases align to TRBD2. Germline V gene sequence: CDR1 ENHRY, CDR2 SYGVKD. This CDR3 is 16 amino acids long. After removal of 0 bases from V and 4 bases from J, the junction contained 5 bases not matched to a gene. CDR3 bases: TGTGCCATCAGTGAGTCGTCGGGGGGAAGCACCGGGGAGCTGTTTTTT. Its translation: CAISESSGGSTGELFF.

The chain links TRBV11-2 to TRBJ2-3; the match to TRBD1 covers 10 bases. J lost 2 bases, V lost 5 bases, and 13 bases had no gene match. This CDR3 comprises 18 residues. Looked up from germline, CDR1 is SGHAT and CDR2 is FQNNGV. This CDR3 is CASSVRYGGTGDTDTQYF. The CDR3 nucleotides read TGTGCCAGCAGCGTCCGATACGGGGGGACAGGGGACACAGATACGCAGTATTTT.

V and J are TRBV4-2 and TRBJ2-7; tentative D call: TRBD2 (6 bases). Germline values: CDR1 LGHNA, CDR2 YNFKEQ. The CDR3 length is 16 residues. The V and J ends lost 0 bases and 1 base respectively, with 13 bases between them. The CDR3 here is CASSQDSSAGSYEQYF. The CDR3 bases are TGTGCCAGCAGCCAAGATAGTAGCGCGGGGTCCTACGAGCAGTACTTC.

This clone was observed a single time. This rearrangement joins TRBV30 to TRBJ1-5; 7 bases line up with TRBD1. V trimming: 5 bases; J trimming: 1 base; junction bases outside the gene matches: 5. This CDR3 is 14 amino acids long. Germline-derived CDR1 and CDR2 are GTSNPN and SVGIG (reference sequence). CDR3 sequence (DNA): TGTGCCTGGGGGGACAGTCTCAGCAATCAGCCCCAGCATTTT. Protein product: CAWGDSLSNQPQHF. Using reference TRBV30 and TRBJ1-5 for the parts outside the CDR3, the full variable domain is SQTIHQWPATLVQPVGSPLSLECTVEGTSNPNLYWYRQAAGRGLQLLFYSVGIGQISSEVPQNLSASRPQDRQFILSSKKLLLSDSGFYLCAWGDSLSNQPQHFGDGTRLSIL.

The V and J genes are TRBV30 and TRBJ2-7, with D perhaps being TRBD1 or TRBD2 (5 bases each). The ends were cut back, 4 bases at V and 2 bases at J, with 9 bases in the middle. The CDR3 contains 12 residues. Germline CDR1 is GTSNPN and CDR2 is SVGIG (reference sequence). The CDR3 loop reads CAWNRGPYEQYF. DNA for the CDR3: TGTGCCTGGAATAGGGGACCCTACGAGCAGTACTTC.

The V gene is TRBV24-1, the J gene TRBJ2-2; 11 nucleotides align to TRBD2. This CDR3 region has 20 residues. Germline CDR1 is KGHDR and CDR2 is SFDVKD. With V trimmed by 3 bases and J by 5 bases, 16 bases remained unmatched. CDR3 region: CATSDKPGLADLPGTGELFF. DNA for the CDR3: TGTGCCACCAGTGATAAACCGGGACTAGCGGACTTGCCTGGGACCGGGGAGCTGTTTTTT.

This chain uses TRBV6-6 with TRBJ1-1; 8 bases are a match to TRBD1. Germline V gene data show CDR1 as MNHNY and CDR2 as SVGAGI (reference sequence). Trimming cost V 6 bases and J 1 base; bases outside gene matches: 13. The CDR3 sequence is 17 residues long. Here the CDR3 DNA reads TGTGCCAGCAGCCGAAAGACAGGGGATTTGGCGAACACTGAAGCTTTCTTT. Amino acids: CASSRKTGDLANTEAFF.

V usage is TRBV4-1 and J usage is TRBJ1-1, with D maybe TRBD1 (5 bases). Germline V CDR1 and CDR2: MGHRA, YSYEKL. V lost 0 bases to trimming and J lost 2 bases, with 16 bases between them. The CDR3 extends over 17 amino acids. CDR3 loop: CASSQDVAGRTNTEAFF. The CDR3 region has the DNA TGCGCCAGCAGCCAAGATGTGGCGGGGCGGACTAACACTGAAGCTTTCTTT.

The chain couples TRBV5-6 to TRBJ1-2, with D hard to call. The length of the CDR3 is 15 residues. Trimming left V 5 bases short and J 2 bases short, with 16 bases between. Germline values: CDR1 SGHDT, CDR2 YYEEEE. For the CDR3, the DNA is TGTGCCAGCAGTTTGACTTCTCGGAACAACTATGGCTACACCTTC. This codes for CASSLTSRNNYGYTF.

This chain connects TRBV7-3 to TRBJ2-2; D gene unclear. The ends were cut back, 5 bases at V and 0 bases at J, with 10 bases in the middle. CDR3 size: 15 residues. The germline V gene has CDR1 SGHTA and CDR2 FQGTGA. The DNA for the CDR3 is TGTGCCAGCAGCACATCTAGGACGAACACCGGGGAGCTGTTTTTT. Its protein is CASSTSRTNTGELFF.

The chain uses TRBV5-1 and TRBJ2-2, with D perhaps matching TRBD2 (5 bases). V lost 3 bases, J lost 0 bases, and 9 bases lay in between. This CDR3 is built from 15 residues. Germline V gene data show CDR1 as SGHRS and CDR2 as YFSETQ. CDR3 protein: CASSSSTTNTGELFF. DNA of the CDR3: TGCGCCAGCAGCTCTAGCACTACGAACACCGGGGAGCTGTTTTTT. The variable domain in full, with the rest retrieved from reference TRBV5-1 and TRBJ2-2, is KAGVTQTPRYLIKTRGQQVTLSCSPISGHRSVSWYQQTPGQGLQFLFEYFSETQRNKGNFPGRFSGRQFSNSRSEMNVSTLELGDSALYLCASSSSTTNTGELFFGEGSRLTVL.

The gene calls are TRBV5-1 and TRBJ2-7, with 8 bases identical to TRBD1. The V gene end was trimmed by 3 bases and the J gene end by 5 bases; junction bases not matched to a gene: 10. This CDR3 contains 15 residues. Germline CDR1 is SGHRS and CDR2 is YFSETQ. In DNA form, the CDR3 reads TGCGCCAGCAGCTCCATGACAGGGGTTGTCGACGAGCAGTACTTC. Its protein is CASSSMTGVVDEQYF.

The chain joins TRBV6-6 to TRBJ2-7; D is uncertain. The CDR3 contains 13 residues. V was clipped by 4 bases and J by 1 base, with 8 bases between them. In germline, CDR1 is MNHNY, CDR2 SVGAGI (reference sequence). CDR3 amino acids: CASSWAASYEQYF. The CDR3 coding sequence is TGTGCCAGCAGTTGGGCTGCTTCCTACGAGCAGTACTTC.

This chain connects TRBV20-1 to TRBJ1-2; D uncertain. The germline CDR1 and CDR2 sequences are DFQATT and SNEGSKA (reference sequence). CDR3 size: 12 residues. The V end lost 3 bases, the J end lost 2 bases, and 7 bases lay between the germline ends. The CDR3 spells CSASPLNYGYTF. CDR3 in DNA: TGCAGTGCTAGTCCCTTAAACTATGGCTACACCTTC.

The chain is built from TRBV7-9 and TRBJ1-1; no firm D call. The CDR3 is 14 amino acids. V lost 5 bases and J 1 base, leaving 11 bases between the germline ends. The germline V gene encodes CDR1 SEHNR and CDR2 FQNEAQ (reference sequence). The CDR3 region has the DNA TGTGCCAGCAGCCGGGGAGGAGGGAACACTGAAGCTTTCTTT. Translating it yields CASSRGGGNTEAFF.

This chain uses TRBV7-8 with TRBJ1-6, with TRBD1 identical over 9 bases. Germline CDR1 SGHVS, CDR2 FQNEAQ. The CDR3 is made up of 19 amino acids. V shed 2 bases, J shed 4 bases, and the junction held 12 bases outside the gene matches. CDR3 residues: CASSLNRIGQGRYNSPLHF. CDR3 DNA: TGTGCCAGCAGCTTAAACCGGATCGGACAGGGGCGGTATAATTCACCCCTCCACTTT. The variable domain in full, completed from reference TRBV7-8 and TRBJ1-6, reads GAGVSQSPRYKVAKRGQDVALRCDPISGHVSLFWYQQALGQGPEFLTYFQNEAQLDKSGLPSDRFFAERPEGSVSTLKIQRTQQEDSAVYLCASSLNRIGQGRYNSPLHFGNGTRLTVT.

The chain joins TRBV10-3 to TRBJ2-7; maybe TRBD2 (6 bases). The CDR3 has 17 residues. Germline CDR1 reads ENHRY; CDR2 reads SYGVKD. V dropped 4 bases and J dropped 2 bases, with 21 bases sitting between them. The DNA of the CDR3 is TGTGCCATCAGTGGGGGGGATGAGAAGCACACCACCTACGAGCAGTACTTC. Protein: CAISGGDEKHTTYEQYF.

This chain uses TRBV6-2 or TRBV6-3 with TRBJ1-2; D is perhaps TRBD1 (5 bases). Trimming took 0 bases from V and 4 from J, leaving 9 bases between them. This CDR3 spans 14 amino acids. The V gene's germline CDR1 is MNHEY and CDR2 SVGEGT. For the CDR3, the DNA is TGTGCCAGCAGTTACTCGACCAGGGCCTATGGCTACACCTTC. The encoded protein is CASSYSTRAYGYTF.

This chain uses TRBV29-1 with TRBJ2-1; 7 bases agree with TRBD2. The CDR3 is made up of 15 amino acids. V was pared by 1 base and J by 0 bases, with 3 bases of the junction left unmatched. CDR1 is SQVTM and CDR2 is ANQGSEA in the germline V gene. The chain's CDR3 is CSVEGGGSSYNEQFF. The CDR3 bases are TGCAGCGTTGAAGGGGGGGGGAGCTCCTACAATGAGCAGTTCTTC.